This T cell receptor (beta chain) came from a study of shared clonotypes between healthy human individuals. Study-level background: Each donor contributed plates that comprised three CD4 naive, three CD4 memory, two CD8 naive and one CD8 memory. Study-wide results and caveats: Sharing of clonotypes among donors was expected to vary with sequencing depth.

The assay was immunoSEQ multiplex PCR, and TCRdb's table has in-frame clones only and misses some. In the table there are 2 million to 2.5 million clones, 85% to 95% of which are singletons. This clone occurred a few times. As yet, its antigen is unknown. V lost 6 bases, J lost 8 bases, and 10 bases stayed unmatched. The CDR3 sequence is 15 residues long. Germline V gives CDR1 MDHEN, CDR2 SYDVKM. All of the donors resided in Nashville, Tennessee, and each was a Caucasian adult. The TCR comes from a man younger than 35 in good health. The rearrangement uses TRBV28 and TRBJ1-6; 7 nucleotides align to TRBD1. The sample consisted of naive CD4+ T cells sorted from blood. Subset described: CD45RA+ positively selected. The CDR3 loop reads CASRPTGAGYSPLHF. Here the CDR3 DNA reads TGTGCCAGCAGGCCAACAGGGGCAGGGTATTCACCCCTCCACTTT. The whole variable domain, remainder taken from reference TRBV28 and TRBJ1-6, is DVKVTQSSRYLVKRTGEKVFLECVQDMDHENMFWYRQDPGLGLRLIYFSYDVKMKEKGDIPEGYSVSREKKERFSLILESASTNQTSMYLCASRPTGAGYSPLHFGNGTRLTVT.